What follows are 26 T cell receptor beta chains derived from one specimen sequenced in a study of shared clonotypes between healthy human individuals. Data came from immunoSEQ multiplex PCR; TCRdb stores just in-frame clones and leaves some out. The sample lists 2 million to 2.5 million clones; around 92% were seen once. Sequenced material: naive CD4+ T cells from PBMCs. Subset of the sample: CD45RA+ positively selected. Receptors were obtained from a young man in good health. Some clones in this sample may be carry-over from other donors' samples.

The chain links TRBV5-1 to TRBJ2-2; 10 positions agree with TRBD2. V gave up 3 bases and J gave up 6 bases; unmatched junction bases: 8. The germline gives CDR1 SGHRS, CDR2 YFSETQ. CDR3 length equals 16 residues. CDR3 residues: CASSYYTSGKAGELFF. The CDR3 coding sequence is TGCGCCAGCAGCTACTATACTAGCGGGAAGGCCGGGGAGCTGTTTTTT.

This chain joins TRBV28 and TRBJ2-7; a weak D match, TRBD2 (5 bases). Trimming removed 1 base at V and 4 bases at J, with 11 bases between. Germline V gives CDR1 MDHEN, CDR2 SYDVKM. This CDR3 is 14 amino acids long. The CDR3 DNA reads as TGTGCCAGCAGTTTATTAGGCGGGCAGTACGAGCAGTACTTC. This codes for CASSLLGGQYEQYF. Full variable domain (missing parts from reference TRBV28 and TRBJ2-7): DVKVTQSSRYLVKRTGEKVFLECVQDMDHENMFWYRQDPGLGLRLIYFSYDVKMKEKGDIPEGYSVSREKKERFSLILESASTNQTSMYLCASSLLGGQYEQYFGPGTRLTVT.

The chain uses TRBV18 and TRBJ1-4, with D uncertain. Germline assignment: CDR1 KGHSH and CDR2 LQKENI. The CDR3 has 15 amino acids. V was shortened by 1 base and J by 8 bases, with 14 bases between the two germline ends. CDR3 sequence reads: CASSPRSLQTEKLFF. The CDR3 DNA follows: TGTGCCAGCTCACCACGGTCGCTACAGACCGAAAAACTGTTTTTT.

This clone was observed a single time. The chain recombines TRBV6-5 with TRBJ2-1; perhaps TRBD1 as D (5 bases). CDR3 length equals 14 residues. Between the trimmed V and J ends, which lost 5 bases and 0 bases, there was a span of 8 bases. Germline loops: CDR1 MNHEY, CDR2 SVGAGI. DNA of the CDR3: TGTGCCAGCAGTCAGGGTATCTCCTACAATGAGCAGTTCTTC. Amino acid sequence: CASSQGISYNEQFF.

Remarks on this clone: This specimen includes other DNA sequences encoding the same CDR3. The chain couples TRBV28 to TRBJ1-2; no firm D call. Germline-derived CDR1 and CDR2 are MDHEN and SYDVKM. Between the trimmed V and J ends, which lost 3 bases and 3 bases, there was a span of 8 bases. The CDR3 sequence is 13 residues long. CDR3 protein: CASSLDGHYGYTF. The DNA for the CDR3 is TGTGCCAGCAGTTTGGACGGCCACTATGGCTACACCTTC.

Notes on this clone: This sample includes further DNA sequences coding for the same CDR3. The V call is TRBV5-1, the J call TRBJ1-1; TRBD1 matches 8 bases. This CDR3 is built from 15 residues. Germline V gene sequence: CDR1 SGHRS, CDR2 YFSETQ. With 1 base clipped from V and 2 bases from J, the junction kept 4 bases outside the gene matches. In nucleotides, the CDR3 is TGCGCCAGCAGCTTGTTGACAGGGGCCAACACTGAAGCTTTCTTT. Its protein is CASSLLTGANTEAFF.

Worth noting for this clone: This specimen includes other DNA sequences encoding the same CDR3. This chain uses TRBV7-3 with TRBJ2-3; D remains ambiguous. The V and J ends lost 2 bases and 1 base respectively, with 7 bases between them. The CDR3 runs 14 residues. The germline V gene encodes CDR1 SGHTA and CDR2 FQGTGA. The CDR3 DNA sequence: TGTGCCAGCAGCTTACAAGGAGGCACAGATACGCAGTATTTT. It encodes CASSLQGGTDTQYF.

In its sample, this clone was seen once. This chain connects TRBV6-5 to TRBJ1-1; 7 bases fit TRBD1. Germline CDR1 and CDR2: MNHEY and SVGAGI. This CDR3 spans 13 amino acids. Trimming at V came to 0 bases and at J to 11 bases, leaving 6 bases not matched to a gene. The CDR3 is CASSYSDRWYAFF. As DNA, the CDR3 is TGTGCCAGCAGTTACTCGGACAGGTGGTATGCTTTCTTT.

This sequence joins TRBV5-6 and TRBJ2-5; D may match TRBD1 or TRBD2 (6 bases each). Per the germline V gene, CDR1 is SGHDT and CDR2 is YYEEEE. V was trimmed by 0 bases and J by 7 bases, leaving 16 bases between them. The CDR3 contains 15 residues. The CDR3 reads CASSLVQGGEVTQYF. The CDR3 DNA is TGTGCCAGCAGCTTGGTACAGGGAGGAGAGGTGACCCAGTACTTC.

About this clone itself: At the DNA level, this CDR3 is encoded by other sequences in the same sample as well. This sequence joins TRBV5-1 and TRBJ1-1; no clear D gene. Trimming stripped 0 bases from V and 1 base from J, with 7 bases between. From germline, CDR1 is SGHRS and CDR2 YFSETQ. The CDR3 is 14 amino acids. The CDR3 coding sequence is TGCGCCAGCAGCTTGGATTTAGGGAACACTGAAGCTTTCTTT. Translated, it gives CASSLDLGNTEAFF.

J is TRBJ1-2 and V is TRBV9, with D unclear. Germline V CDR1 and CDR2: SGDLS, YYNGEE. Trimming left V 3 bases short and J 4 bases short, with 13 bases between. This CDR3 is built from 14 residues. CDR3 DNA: TGTGCCAGCAGCGGAGGTGTTGGTCCCTATGGCTACACCTTC. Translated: CASSGGVGPYGYTF. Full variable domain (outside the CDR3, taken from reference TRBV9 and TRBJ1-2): DSGVTQTPKHLITATGQRVTLRCSPRSGDLSVYWYQQSLDQGLQFLIQYYNGEERAKGNILERFSAQQFPDLHSELNLSSLELGDSALYFCASSGGVGPYGYTFGSGTRLTVV.

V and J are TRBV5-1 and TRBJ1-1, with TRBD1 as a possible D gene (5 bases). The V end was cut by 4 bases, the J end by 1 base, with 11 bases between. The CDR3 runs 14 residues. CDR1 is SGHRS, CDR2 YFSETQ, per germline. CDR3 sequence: CASSPFGQNTEAFF. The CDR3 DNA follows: TGCGCCAGCAGCCCTTTCGGACAGAACACTGAAGCTTTCTTT.

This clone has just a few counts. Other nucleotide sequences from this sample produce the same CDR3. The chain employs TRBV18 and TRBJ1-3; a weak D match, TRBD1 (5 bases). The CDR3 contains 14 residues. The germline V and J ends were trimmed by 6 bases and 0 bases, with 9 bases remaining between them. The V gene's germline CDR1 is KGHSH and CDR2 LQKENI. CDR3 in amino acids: CASSSDSSGNTIYF. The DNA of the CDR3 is TGTGCCAGCTCGTCAGACAGCTCTGGAAACACCATATATTTT. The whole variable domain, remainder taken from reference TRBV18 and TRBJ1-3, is NAGVMQNPRHLVRRRGQEARLRCSPMKGHSHVYWYRQLPEEGLKFMVYLQKENIIDESGMPKERFSAEFPKEGPSILRIQQVVRGDSAAYFCASSSDSSGNTIYFGEGSWLTVV.

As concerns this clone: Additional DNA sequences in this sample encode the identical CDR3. CDR3 region: CAWSADRGYEQYF. In nucleotides, the CDR3 is TGTGCCTGGAGTGCGGACAGGGGGTACGAGCAGTACTTC. The chain links TRBV30 to TRBJ2-7, with 10 bases that match TRBD1. The CDR3 has 13 amino acids. CDR1 is GTSNPN, CDR2 SVGIG, per germline (reference sequence). Germline trimming cut 1 base from V and 4 bases from J; bases unmatched to any gene: 1.

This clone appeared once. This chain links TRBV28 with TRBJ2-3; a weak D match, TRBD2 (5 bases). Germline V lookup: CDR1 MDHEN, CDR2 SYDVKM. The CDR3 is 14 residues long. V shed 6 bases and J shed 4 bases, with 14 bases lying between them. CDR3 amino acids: CASRPSSPPDTQYF. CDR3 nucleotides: TGTGCCAGCAGGCCGTCTAGCCCCCCAGATACGCAGTATTTT.

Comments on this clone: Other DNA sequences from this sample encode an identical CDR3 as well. The CDR3 nucleotides read TGTGCCAGCAGCGTAGATGGGGCCTCCTACGAGCAGTACTTC. As protein: CASSVDGASYEQYF. The chain is built from TRBV9 and TRBJ2-7; weak D call: TRBD1 (5 bases). The V and J ends lost 0 bases and 0 bases respectively, with 7 bases between them. Germline V gene lookup returns CDR1 SGDLS and CDR2 YYNGEE. CDR3 size: 14 residues.

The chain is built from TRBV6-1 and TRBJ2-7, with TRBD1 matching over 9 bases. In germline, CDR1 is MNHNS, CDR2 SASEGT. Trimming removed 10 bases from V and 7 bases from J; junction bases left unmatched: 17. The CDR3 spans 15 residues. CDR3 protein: CAIKPPGQGEGEQYF. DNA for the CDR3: TGTGCCATCAAACCCCCGGGACAGGGCGAAGGGGAGCAGTACTTC.

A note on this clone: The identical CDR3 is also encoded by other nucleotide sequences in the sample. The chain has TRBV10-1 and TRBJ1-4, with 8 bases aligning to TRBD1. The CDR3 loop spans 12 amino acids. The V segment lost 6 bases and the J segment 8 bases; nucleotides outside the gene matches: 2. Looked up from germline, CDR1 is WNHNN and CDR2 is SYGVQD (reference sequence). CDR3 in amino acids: CASSRDREKLFF. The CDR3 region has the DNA TGCGCCAGCAGCCGGGACAGGGAAAAACTGTTTTTT.

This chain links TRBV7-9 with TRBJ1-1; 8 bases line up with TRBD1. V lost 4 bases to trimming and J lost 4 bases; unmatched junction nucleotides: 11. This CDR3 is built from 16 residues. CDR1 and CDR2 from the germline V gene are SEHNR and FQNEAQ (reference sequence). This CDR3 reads CASSSGAGTGATEAFF. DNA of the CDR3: TGTGCCAGCAGCTCCGGGGCCGGGACAGGAGCCACTGAAGCTTTCTTT.

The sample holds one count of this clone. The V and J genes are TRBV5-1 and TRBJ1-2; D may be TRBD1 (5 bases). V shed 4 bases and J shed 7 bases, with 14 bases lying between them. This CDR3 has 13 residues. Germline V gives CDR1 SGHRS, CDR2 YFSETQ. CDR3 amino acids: CASSPEGHGGYTF. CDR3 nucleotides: TGCGCCAGCAGCCCCGAGGGGCATGGTGGCTACACCTTC.

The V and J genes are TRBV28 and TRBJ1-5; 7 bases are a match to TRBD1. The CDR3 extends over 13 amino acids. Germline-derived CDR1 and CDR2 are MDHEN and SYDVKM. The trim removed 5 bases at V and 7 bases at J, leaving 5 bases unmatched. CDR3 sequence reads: CASSQYRGQPQHF. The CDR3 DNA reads TGTGCCAGCAGTCAGTACAGGGGCCAGCCCCAGCATTTT.

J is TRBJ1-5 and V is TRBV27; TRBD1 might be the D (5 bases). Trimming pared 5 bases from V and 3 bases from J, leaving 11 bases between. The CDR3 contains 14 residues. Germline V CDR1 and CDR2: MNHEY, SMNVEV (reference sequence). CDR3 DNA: TGTGCCAGCAGTACACGACAGTTCAATCAGCCCCAGCATTTT. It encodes CASSTRQFNQPQHF.

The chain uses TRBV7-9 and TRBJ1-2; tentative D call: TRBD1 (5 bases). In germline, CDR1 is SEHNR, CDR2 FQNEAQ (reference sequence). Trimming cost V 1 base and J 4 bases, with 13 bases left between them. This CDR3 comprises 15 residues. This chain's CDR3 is CASSLDHRTAYGYTF. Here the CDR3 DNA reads TGTGCCAGCAGCTTAGACCACAGGACGGCCTATGGCTACACCTTC.

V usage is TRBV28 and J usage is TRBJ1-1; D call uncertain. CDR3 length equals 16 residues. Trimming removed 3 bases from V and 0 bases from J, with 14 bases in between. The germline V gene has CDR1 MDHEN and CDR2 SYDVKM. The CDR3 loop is CASSFWAGGMNTEAFF. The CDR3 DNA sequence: TGTGCCAGCAGTTTTTGGGCAGGAGGCATGAACACTGAAGCTTTCTTT.

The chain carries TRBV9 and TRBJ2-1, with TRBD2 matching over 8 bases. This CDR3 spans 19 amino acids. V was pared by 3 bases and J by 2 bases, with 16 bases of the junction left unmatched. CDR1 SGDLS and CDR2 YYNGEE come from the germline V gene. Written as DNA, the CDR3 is TGTGCCAGCAGCGCAAGAGGGTCTGGGGCGGGAGGCACCTACAATGAGCAGTTCTTC. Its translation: CASSARGSGAGGTYNEQFF.

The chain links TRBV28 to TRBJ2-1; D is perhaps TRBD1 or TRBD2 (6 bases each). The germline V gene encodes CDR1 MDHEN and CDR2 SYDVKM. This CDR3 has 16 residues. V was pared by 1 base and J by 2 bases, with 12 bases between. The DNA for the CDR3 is TGTGCCAGCAGTTTATCCCCGGGGGCCCCCTACAATGAGCAGTTCTTC. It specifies CASSLSPGAPYNEQFF.